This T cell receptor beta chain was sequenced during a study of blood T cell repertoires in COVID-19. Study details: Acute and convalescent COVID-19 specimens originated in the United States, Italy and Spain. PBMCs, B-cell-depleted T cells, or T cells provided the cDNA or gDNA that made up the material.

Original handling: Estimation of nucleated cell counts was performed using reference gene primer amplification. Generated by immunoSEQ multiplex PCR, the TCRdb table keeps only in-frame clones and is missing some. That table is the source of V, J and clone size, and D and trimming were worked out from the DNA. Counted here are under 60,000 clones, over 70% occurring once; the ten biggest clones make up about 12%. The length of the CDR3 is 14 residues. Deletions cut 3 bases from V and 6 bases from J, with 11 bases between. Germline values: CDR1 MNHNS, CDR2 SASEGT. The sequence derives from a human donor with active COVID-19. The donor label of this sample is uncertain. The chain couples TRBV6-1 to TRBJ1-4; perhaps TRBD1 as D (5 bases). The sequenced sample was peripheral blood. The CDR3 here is CASSDGGVDEKLFF. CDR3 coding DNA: TGTGCCAGCAGTGATGGGGGGGTGGATGAAAAACTGTTTTTT.